A selection of T cell receptor beta chains follows, all from one sample in a study of OX40 agonist ivuxolimab in advanced cancers. Profiling relied on immunoSEQ multiplex PCR, and the TCRdb table lists in-frame clones only, not all of them. The sample holds under 95,000 clones, about 83% seen once. Sequencing used CD4+ or CD8+ T cells sorted from blood, obtained in a trial of the OX40 agonist ivuxolimab. These receptor sequences come from an adult with an advanced solid tumor such as melanoma, head and neck, liver or kidney cancer. The CDR3 runs from the conserved cysteine through the conserved F or W. D genes are given only for firm matches. The size entry is marked missing in some rows and otherwise reads once, few, many or a size class.

TRBJ1-2,NA,NA,TRBV6-6,TGTGCCAGCAGGCAACAGGGAGGGGGCTACACCTTC,CASRQQGGGYTF
TRBJ2-3,NA,NA,TRBV7-3,TGTGCCAGCAGCCTAATGGGTGTCACAGATACGCAGTATTTT,CASSLMGVTDTQYF
TRBJ2-7,NA,NA,TRBV6-5,TGTGCCAGCAGTTACGGCGGGCCTTCCTACGAGCAGTACTTC,CASSYGGPSYEQYF
TRBJ1-6,TRBD1,NA,TRBV30,TGTGCCTGGAGTCCCCCGACAGGGATGAATTCACCCCTCCACTTT,CAWSPPTGMNSPLHF
TRBJ2-2,NA,NA,TRBV6-6,TGTGCCAGCATTCGGACAGTTACCGGGGAGCTGTTTTTT,CASIRTVTGELFF
TRBJ1-3,NA,NA,TRBV4-1,TGCGCCAGCAGCCATCCTAGTACTGGAAGCACCATATATTTT,CASSHPSTGSTIYF
TRBJ2-2,NA,NA,TRBV6-5,TGTGCCAGCACCAGGGGGGACACCGGGGAGCTGTTTTTT,CASTRGDTGELFF
TRBJ1-1,NA,NA,TRBV5-1,TGCGCCAGCAGCTGGAGGGACCGCACTGAAGCTTTCTTT,CASSWRDRTEAFF
TRBJ1-5,NA,NA,TRBV9,TGTGCCAGCAGCGAGCGGGGCAGTTTGGGGCCCCAGCATTTT,CASSERGSLGPQHF
TRBJ1-3,NA,NA,TRBV18,TGTGCCAGCTCACCGACGCTAAGGAAACTGGGAGCCTCTGGAAACACCATATATTTT,CASSPTLRKLGASGNTIYF
TRBJ1-1,NA,once,TRBV18,TGTGCCAGTGGAACTGGGGGGGGTGAAGCTTTCTTT,CASGTGGGEAFF
TRBJ1-6,NA,NA,TRBV6-4,TGTGCCAGCCGGGTTCACAGCTCCTATAATTCACCCCTCCACTTT,CASRVHSSYNSPLHF
TRBJ1-3,NA,NA,TRBV2,TGTGCCATTGTCCCTAACTCTGGAAACACCATATATTTT,CAIVPNSGNTIYF
TRBJ2-1,TRBD1,NA,TRBV29-1,TGCAGCGTTGAGGCCCTGGGACAGGGTGTCAATGAGCAGTTCTTC,CSVEALGQGVNEQFF
TRBJ1-2,NA,NA,TRBV4-2,TGTGCCAGCAGCGTCGCTTTGGCCGGGTATGGCTACACCTTC,CASSVALAGYGYTF
TRBJ2-7,TRBD2,NA,TRBV5-4,TGTGCCAGCAGCTTGGGGGCGGGAGGTGTATTCGAGCAGTACTTC,CASSLGAGGVFEQYF
TRBJ2-5,NA,NA,TRBV5-4,TGTGCCAGCAGCTTGTTATCCGGGGGAAAAGAGACCCAGTACTTC,CASSLLSGGKETQYF
TRBJ2-1,NA,NA,TRBV30,TGTGCCTGGACCGGAAGTAGCTACAATGAGCAGTTCTTC,CAWTGSSYNEQFF
TRBJ1-5,NA,NA,TRBV30,TGTGCCTGGAGTGTACAGGCAGGGAGTCAGCCCCAGCATTTT,CAWSVQAGSQPQHF
TRBJ1-6,NA,NA,TRBV11-2,TGTGCCAGCAGTTCCACGAGGGGGTCACCCCTCCACTTT,CASSSTRGSPLHF
TRBJ1-5,NA,NA,TRBV2,TGTGCCAGCAGCGCGGGGCTGAATAGCAATCAGCCCCAGCATTTT,CASSAGLNSNQPQHF
TRBJ1-2,NA,NA,TRBV11-2,TGTGCCAGCAGCCAGACCTATGGCTACACCTTC,CASSQTYGYTF
TRBJ2-1,NA,NA,TRBV6-1,TGTGCCAGCAGTGAAGGGTCCCCTCTGACGTGGTATGAGCAGTTCTTC,CASSEGSPLTWYEQFF
TRBJ1-2,TRBD1,NA,TRBV6-5,TGTGCCAGCAGTCGCCTCTGGGACAGGGCTTCTGGCTACACCTTC,CASSRLWDRASGYTF
TRBJ2-3,TRBD1,NA,TRBV7-2,TGTGCCAGCAGCCCCGACAGGGGCACAGATACGCAGTATTTT,CASSPDRGTDTQYF
TRBJ2-1,TRBD2,NA,TRBV7-9,TGTGCCAGCAGCCTCCGCGGACTAGCGGGAGCTATTGAGCAGTTCTTC,CASSLRGLAGAIEQFF
TRBJ1-2,NA,once,TRBV11-2,TGTGCCAGCAGCTTAGCTTCGGCAGGGCGGTTTCCTGGCTACACCTTC,CASSLASAGRFPGYTF
TRBJ2-4,NA,NA,TRBV7-2,TGTGCCAGCAGCCCGCAGGGGTCAGGGGACAAAAACATTCAGTACTTC,CASSPQGSGDKNIQYF
TRBJ2-7,TRBD2,NA,TRBV2,TGTGCCAGCAGTGGGCCCACGGGACTAGTTTCCGAGCAGTACTTC,CASSGPTGLVSEQYF
TRBJ1-2,NA,NA,TRBV11-2,TGTGCCAGCAGCTTTTTGGTACAGGGTAATGGCTACACCTTC,CASSFLVQGNGYTF